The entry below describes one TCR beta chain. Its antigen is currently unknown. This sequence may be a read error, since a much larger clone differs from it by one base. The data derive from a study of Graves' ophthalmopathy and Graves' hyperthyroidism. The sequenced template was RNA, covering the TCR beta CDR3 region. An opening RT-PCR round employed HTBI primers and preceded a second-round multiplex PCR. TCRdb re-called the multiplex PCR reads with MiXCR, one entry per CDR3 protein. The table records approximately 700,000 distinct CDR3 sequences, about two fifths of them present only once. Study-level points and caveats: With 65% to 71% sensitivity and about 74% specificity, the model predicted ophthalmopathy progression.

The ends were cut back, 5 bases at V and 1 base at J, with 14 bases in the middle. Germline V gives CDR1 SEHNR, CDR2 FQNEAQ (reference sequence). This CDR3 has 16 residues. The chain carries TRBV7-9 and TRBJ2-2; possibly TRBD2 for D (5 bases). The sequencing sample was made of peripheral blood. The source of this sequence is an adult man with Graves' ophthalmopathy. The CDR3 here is CASSRGFGRNTGELFF. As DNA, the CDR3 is TGTGCCAGCAGCAGAGGGTTCGGCAGGAACACCGGGGAGCTGTTTTTT.